This T cell receptor beta chain was observed in a study of OX40 agonist ivuxolimab in advanced cancers. The wider study: Patients enrolled in dose escalation were diagnosed with hepatocellular carcinoma, melanoma, renal cell or head and neck cancer.

Germline values: CDR1 MNHEY, CDR2 SVGAGI. The CDR3 totals 9 residues. Trimming left V 8 bases short and J 9 bases short, with 5 bases between. This clone has only a few counts. Its target is not known. Some clones are missing from TCRdb's copy, which holds only in-frame ones; the method was immunoSEQ multiplex PCR. Of 66,000 or so clones listed, roughly 87% are singletons. Whole-study findings and limits: Certain nonresponders additionally had low normalized T-cell clonal expansion. Patients who responded partially at 0.1-3.0 mg/kg showed clonal expansion ranking among the lowest.

This TCR was recovered from an adult with an advanced solid tumor such as melanoma, head and neck, liver or kidney cancer. The source material was CD4+ or CD8+ T cells sorted from blood, sampled in a trial of the OX40 agonist ivuxolimab. V is TRBV6-5 and J is TRBJ1-5; the D is unclear. The CDR3 DNA is TGTGCCAGCGGACGGCCCCAGCATTTT. Translated, it gives CASGRPQHF.